This T cell receptor beta chain stems from a study of T cell responses to AZD1222 COVID-19 vaccine. Study-wide results and caveats: Two AZD1222 administrations were followed by greater Spike-specific TCR breadth and depth. Clonal diversity was possibly underestimated; the donors were predominantly white British and more often female. Repertoires were obtained only post-peak T cell response.

The CDR3 runs 13 residues. Trimming stripped 3 bases from V and 7 bases from J, with 14 bases between. The germline V gene has CDR1 SGHRS and CDR2 YFSETQ. Data came from immunoSEQ multiplex PCR; TCRdb stores just in-frame clones and leaves some out. The sample yields about 200,000 clones, around 90% seen once. This clone was seen a single time. What it recognizes is unknown. This sample comprised peripheral blood, obtained 28 days after the second dose of the MenACWY control vaccine. This rearrangement joins TRBV5-1 to TRBJ2-7; the D gene could be TRBD1 or TRBD2 (5 bases each). The TCR sequence derives from an adult who received the MenACWY meningococcal vaccine as a control. In DNA form, the CDR3 reads TGCGCCAGCAGCTATCCGGGACGAGGGGAGCAGTACTTC. This sequence encodes CASSYPGRGEQYF.